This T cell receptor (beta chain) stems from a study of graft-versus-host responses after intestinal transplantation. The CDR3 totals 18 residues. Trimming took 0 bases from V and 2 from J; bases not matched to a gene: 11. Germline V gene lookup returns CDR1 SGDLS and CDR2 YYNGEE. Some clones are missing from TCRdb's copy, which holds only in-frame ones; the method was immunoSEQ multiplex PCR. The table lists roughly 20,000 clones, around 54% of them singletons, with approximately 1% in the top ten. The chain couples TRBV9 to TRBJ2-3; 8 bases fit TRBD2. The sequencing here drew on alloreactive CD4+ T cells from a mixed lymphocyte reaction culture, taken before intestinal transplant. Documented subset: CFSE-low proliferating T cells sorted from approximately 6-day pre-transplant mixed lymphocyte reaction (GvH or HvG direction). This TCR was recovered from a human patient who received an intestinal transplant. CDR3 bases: TGTGCCAGCAGCGTAGCCCCGTCCTCGCGGGGGGCCACAGATACGCAGTATTTT. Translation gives CASSVAPSSRGATDTQYF.